Following are 2 T cell receptor beta chains from one sample sequenced in a study of blood T cell repertoires in COVID-19. Assay: immunoSEQ multiplex PCR; the TCRdb copy retains only in-frame clones and omits some. The sample has 80,000 or so clones; 75% to 85% are singletons. The material sequenced was peripheral blood. Every receptor here comes from a woman aged 70-85 years with acute or convalescent COVID-19.

This clone was detected a few times. The V call is TRBV11-2, the J call TRBJ2-2, with 11 bases aligning to TRBD2. CDR1 and CDR2 (germline): SGHAT, FQNNGV. Unmatched junction bases numbered 5, after V lost 3 bases and J lost 2 bases. The CDR3 length is 17 residues. Written as DNA, the CDR3 is TGTGCCAGCAGCTTTCCACTAGCGGGGGACAACACCGGGGAGCTGTTTTTT. Its protein product is CASSFPLAGDNTGELFF.

The chain carries TRBV6-1 and TRBJ1-2; D is uncertain. Trimming removed 6 bases at V and 3 bases at J, with 5 bases between. Germline assignment: CDR1 MNHNS and CDR2 SASEGT. CDR3 length: 11 residues. The CDR3 coding sequence is TGTGCCAGCAGCCCCGACTATGGCTACACCTTC. Amino acids: CASSPDYGYTF.